This T cell receptor beta chain was identified in a study of blood T cell repertoires in COVID-19. Study-wide background: Samples representing acute and convalescent COVID-19 were sourced from the United States, Italy and Spain. PBMCs, B-cell-depleted T cells, or T cells were the source of the cDNA or gDNA that made up the material.

V was pared by 3 bases and J by 1 base, with 9 bases between. Germline V gives CDR1 MNHEY, CDR2 SVGAGI. This CDR3 is built from 15 residues. Study processing details: Cell counts per sample came from amplifying reference gene primers. Sequencing was performed with immunoSEQ multiplex PCR; in TCRdb, only in-frame clones are kept and a portion is missing. D and trimming come from the DNA, and the V and J calls and clone size come from that table. The table lists about 170,000 clones, around nine tenths of them singletons. Sequenced sample: peripheral blood. The chain links TRBV6-5 to TRBJ2-2; tentatively, D is TRBD1 (6 bases). The receptor was derived from a man between 45 and 60 years old who had recovered from COVID-19. The CDR3 protein is CASSYEDRNTGELFF. The CDR3 nucleotides read TGTGCCAGCAGTTATGAGGACAGGAACACCGGGGAGCTGTTTTTT.